The 18 T cell receptor beta chains below come from one sample, sequenced in a study of OX40 agonist ivuxolimab in advanced cancers. TCRdb's table, derived via immunoSEQ multiplex PCR, lists solely in-frame clones and lacks some. The sample records fewer than 65,000 clones, 85% to 90% being singletons. Material: CD4+ or CD8+ T cells sorted from blood, obtained in a trial of the OX40 agonist ivuxolimab. These receptors all stem from an adult with an advanced solid tumor such as melanoma, head and neck, liver or kidney cancer.

The CDR3 DNA reads as TGTGCCAGCAGCCGCACCGGGTTGAGCTCTGGAAACACCATATATTTT. Translating gives CASSRTGLSSGNTIYF. The chain joins TRBV6-6 to TRBJ1-3; D not resolved. Germline assignment: CDR1 MNHNY and CDR2 SVGAGI (reference sequence). Trimming took 6 bases from V and 0 from J, leaving 15 bases between them. The CDR3 runs 16 residues.

The chain's CDR3 is CSVETGLHTDTQYF. CDR3 DNA sequence: TGCAGCGTTGAGACAGGACTACACACAGATACGCAGTATTTT. J is TRBJ2-3 and V is TRBV29-1; the D gene could be TRBD1 or TRBD2 (6 bases each). Looked up from germline, CDR1 is SQVTM and CDR2 is ANQGSEA. The CDR3 runs 14 residues. Trimming stripped 3 bases from V and 2 bases from J, with 12 bases between.

The CDR3 coding sequence is TGTGCCAGCAGAGTTGGGGGGCCTTCCTACAATGAGCAGTTCTTC. The encoded protein is CASRVGGPSYNEQFF. This chain uses TRBV28 with TRBJ2-1, with D perhaps given as TRBD1 or TRBD2 (6 bases each). This CDR3 spans 15 amino acids. Germline V lookup: CDR1 MDHEN, CDR2 SYDVKM. Trimming took off 6 bases at V and 1 base at J, with 13 bases between the two ends. The variable domain in full, with the rest retrieved from reference TRBV28 and TRBJ2-1, is DVKVTQSSRYLVKRTGEKVFLECVQDMDHENMFWYRQDPGLGLRLIYFSYDVKMKEKGDIPEGYSVSREKKERFSLILESASTNQTSMYLCASRVGGPSYNEQFFGPGTRLTVL.

This clone was counted between two and nine times. V is TRBV12-2 and J is TRBJ1-1; whether TRBD1, the table's D call, matches the DNA was not checked. TRBV12-2 is a documented pseudogene. This CDR3 has 12 residues. Here the CDR3 reads CASRLGGQGAFF. Written as DNA, the CDR3 is TGTGCAAGTCGCTTAGGAGGCCAGGGGGCTTTCTTT.

The V call is TRBV11-2, the J call TRBJ1-6; 8 bases agree with TRBD1. Germline CDR1 and CDR2: SGHAT and FQNNGV. The V gene end was trimmed by 3 bases and the J gene end by 10 bases; junction bases not matched to a gene: 5. This CDR3 comprises 14 residues. The chain's CDR3 is CASSFSTGDSPLHF. The DNA for the CDR3 is TGTGCCAGCAGCTTCTCGACAGGGGACTCACCCCTCCACTTT.

About this clone: In the same sample, other DNA sequences code for this CDR3. The chain carries TRBV6-5 and TRBJ1-5; 11 nucleotides match TRBD1. Germline V CDR1 and CDR2: MNHEY, SVGAGI. The CDR3 has 16 amino acids. With 4 bases clipped from V and 6 bases from J, the junction kept 8 bases outside the gene matches. CDR3 loop: CASSSRGQGAGQPQHF. CDR3 DNA: TGTGCCAGCAGTTCCCGCGGACAGGGGGCAGGTCAGCCCCAGCATTTT.

V and J are TRBV20-1 and TRBJ2-1; possibly TRBD1 or TRBD2 for D (5 bases each). Between the trimmed V and J ends, which lost 3 bases and 11 bases, there was a span of 11 bases. The germline V gene encodes CDR1 DFQATT and CDR2 SNEGSKA (reference sequence). The CDR3 loop spans 11 amino acids. In DNA, the CDR3 is TGCAGTGCTAGGGCCGGGACGCAGCAGTTCTTC. Protein: CSARAGTQQFF.

The CDR3 DNA reads as TGTGCCAGCAGCCTCGGACAGGGGATTCCCTACGAGCAGTACTTC. Translation: CASSLGQGIPYEQYF. The chain joins TRBV5-6 to TRBJ2-7; TRBD1 matches at 9 bases. Germline loops: CDR1 SGHDT, CDR2 YYEEEE. V lost 4 bases and J lost 2; bases outside the gene matches: 7. The CDR3 sequence is 15 residues long.

This rearrangement joins TRBV9 to TRBJ1-2; TRBD1 matches at 9 bases. V was clipped by 3 bases and J by 4 bases; unmatched bases: 4. The CDR3 has 14 amino acids. Germline-derived CDR1 and CDR2 are SGDLS and YYNGEE. CDR3: CASSARTGVYGYTF. The CDR3 bases are TGTGCCAGCAGCGCCCGGACAGGGGTCTATGGCTACACCTTC.

The sample holds one count of this clone. This chain links TRBV5-1 with TRBJ2-5, with a weak D call TRBD1 (5 bases). CDR3 length equals 15 residues. Germline values: CDR1 SGHRS, CDR2 YFSETQ. V shed 1 base and J shed 4 bases, with 14 bases lying between them. The CDR3 DNA follows: TGCGCCAGCAGCTTGTGGCAGGGTGGGCGAGAGACCCAGTACTTC. Translation gives CASSLWQGGRETQYF.

The rearrangement joins TRBV28 to TRBJ1-5; 9 nucleotides match TRBD1. This CDR3 is built from 15 residues. Germline trimming cut 7 bases from V and 6 bases from J; bases unmatched to any gene: 10. Germline CDR1 reads MDHEN; CDR2 reads SYDVKM. In nucleotides, the CDR3 is TGTGCCAGCAACACGGGACAGGGAGGAGGTCAGCCCCAGCATTTT. Encoded protein: CASNTGQGGGQPQHF.

This clone showed up just once. The rearrangement joins TRBV30 to TRBJ1-5; TRBD1 is a possible D gene (6 bases). V was clipped by 0 bases and J by 0 bases, with 18 bases between them. Germline CDR1 and CDR2: GTSNPN and SVGIG (reference sequence). The CDR3 is 18 residues long. CDR3 bases: TGTGCCTGGAGTGTAAACCCCTATGACAGGTATAGCAATCAGCCCCAGCATTTT. It encodes CAWSVNPYDRYSNQPQHF.

The V call is TRBV5-1, the J call TRBJ1-1, with 11 bases identical to TRBD1. J gave up 11 bases and V 0 bases, and 9 bases lay outside the gene matches. Germline V gene lookup returns CDR1 SGHRS and CDR2 YFSETQ. The CDR3 contains 15 residues. The CDR3 loop reads CASSLASDRGLVAFF. The CDR3 DNA reads TGCGCCAGCAGCTTGGCATCGGACAGGGGGCTCGTTGCTTTCTTT.

The V call is TRBV30, the J call TRBJ1-3; 7 bases line up with TRBD1. CDR1 and CDR2 from the germline V gene are GTSNPN and SVGIG (reference sequence). The CDR3 consists of 13 residues. J lost 3 bases, V lost 5 bases, and 4 bases had no gene match. The CDR3 protein is CAWAQGVGNTIYF. CDR3 coding DNA: TGTGCCTGGGCGCAGGGGGTTGGAAACACCATATATTTT.

The V gene is TRBV15, the J gene TRBJ2-1; 8 positions agree with TRBD1. Germline assignment: CDR1 LNHNV and CDR2 YYDKDF (reference sequence). The CDR3 loop spans 14 amino acids. V was clipped by 2 bases and J by 7 bases; unmatched bases: 4. The CDR3 bases are TGTGCCACCAGCAGACAGGGGGCGGGTAATGAGCAGTTCTTC. Its translation: CATSRQGAGNEQFF. The full variable domain, rest sourced from reference TRBV15 and TRBJ2-1, is DAMVIQNPRYQVTQFGKPVTLSCSQTLNHNVMYWYQQKSSQAPKLLFHYYDKDFNNEADTPDNFQSRRPNTSFCFLDIRSPGLGDTAMYLCATSRQGAGNEQFFGPGTRLTVL.

The table lists this clone with a count of one. The rearrangement links TRBV7-8 to TRBJ1-1; D not resolved. V was pared by 3 bases and J by 5 bases, with 7 bases between. The germline gives CDR1 SGHVS, CDR2 FQNEAQ. The CDR3 covers 12 residues. This CDR3 is CASSFSETEAFF. The CDR3 nucleotides are TGTGCCAGCAGCTTTTCAGAGACTGAAGCTTTCTTT.

The chain carries TRBV28 and TRBJ1-3; D is undetermined. Trimming took 4 bases from V and 3 from J, leaving 7 bases between them. The CDR3 length is 13 residues. Germline V CDR1 and CDR2: MDHEN, SYDVKM. The chain's CDR3 is CASSWGGGNTIYF. CDR3 in DNA: TGTGCCAGCAGTTGGGGTGGTGGAAACACCATATATTTT.

V and J are TRBV6-5 and TRBJ1-1; 7 positions agree with TRBD1. This CDR3 comprises 11 residues. The germline V gene encodes CDR1 MNHEY and CDR2 SVGAGI. V was pared by 7 bases and J by 11 bases, with 7 bases of the junction left unmatched. The CDR3 bases are TGTGCCAGCAACCGACAGGGCGAGGCTTTCTTT. It encodes CASNRQGEAFF.